Sequencing of this T cell receptor beta chain was carried out in a study of blood T cell repertoires in COVID-19. The wider study: Samples came from the United States, Italy and Spain, spanning acute and convalescent COVID-19. The cDNA or gDNA used as material had been derived from T cells, B-cell-depleted T cells, or PBMCs.

Original handling: Amplification of reference gene primers was used by the study to estimate nucleated cell counts. The repertoire was sequenced with immunoSEQ multiplex PCR; TCRdb's copy has only in-frame clones and lacks some. D and trimming were read from the DNA, whereas the V and J calls and clone size are those reported in that table. Here the sample spans over 200,000 clones, roughly 84% being singletons. Germline V CDR1 and CDR2: MNHEY, SMNVEV (reference sequence). Deletions cut 5 bases from V and 4 bases from J, with 17 bases between. The length of the CDR3 is 15 residues. Input material: peripheral blood. The receptor was isolated from a man in his forties with acute or convalescent COVID-19. The chain uses TRBV27 and TRBJ1-2, with TRBD1 as a possible D gene (6 bases). The CDR3 is CASSHQQGGTYGYTF. CDR3 bases: TGTGCCAGCAGTCATCAACAGGGAGGGACCTATGGCTACACCTTC.